The 11 T cell receptor beta chains in this list originate from one sample, sequenced in a study of blood T cell repertoires in COVID-19. The table came from immunoSEQ multiplex PCR; TCRdb's copy has only in-frame clones and leaves some out. The sample lists a few hundred thousand clones, around 87% seen once, with approximately 1.2% in the top ten. The sequencing sample was made of PBMCs or T cells enriched from blood (not recorded which). These receptors originate from a man under 40 who had recovered from COVID-19.

The V call is TRBV2, the J call TRBJ2-7; TRBD2 is a possible D gene (5 bases). Trimming removed 3 bases at V and 5 bases at J, with 11 bases between. The CDR3 consists of 13 residues. Looked up from germline, CDR1 is SNHLY and CDR2 is FYNNEI. The CDR3 coding sequence is TGTGCCAGCAGTGACGGATGGGGAGACGAGCAGTACTTC. As protein: CASSDGWGDEQYF.

The chain couples TRBV12-3 or TRBV12-4 to TRBJ1-1; D remains ambiguous. Between the trimmed V and J ends, which lost 3 bases and 2 bases, there was a span of 4 bases. This CDR3 spans 12 amino acids. The CDR3 DNA follows: TGTGCCAGCAGTTTGGGCAACACTGAAGCTTTCTTT. Its translation: CASSLGNTEAFF.

The V call is TRBV7-6, the J call TRBJ1-6, with 9 bases fitting TRBD1. The CDR3 sequence is 14 residues long. Germline V CDR1 and CDR2: SGHVS, FNYEAQ. J lost 9 bases, V lost 5 bases, and 5 bases had no gene match. As DNA, the CDR3 is TGTGCCAGCAGCACCGGACAGGGGCTTTCACCCCTCCACTTT. It encodes CASSTGQGLSPLHF.

The V and J genes are TRBV2 and TRBJ2-5; D possibly corresponds to TRBD1 (6 bases). With 6 bases removed from V and 2 bases from J, the gap between germline ends came to 19 bases. CDR3 size: 16 residues. From germline, CDR1 is SNHLY and CDR2 FYNNEI. DNA for the CDR3: TGTGCCAGCAGGGACGTGGGGGCCCACCTACAAGAGACCCAGTACTTC. This translates into CASRDVGAHLQETQYF.

In this sample, this clone turned up once. This sequence joins TRBV20-1 and TRBJ1-2; D is unresolved. This CDR3 has 11 amino acids. CDR1 is DFQATT, CDR2 SNEGSKA, per germline (reference sequence). Trimming took off 3 bases at V and 4 bases at J, with 6 bases between the two ends. CDR3: CSASSGYGYTF. The CDR3 coding sequence is TGCAGTGCTAGTTCGGGCTATGGCTACACCTTC.

V is TRBV30 and J is TRBJ1-2; D is unclear. V dropped 5 bases and J dropped 3 bases, with 13 bases sitting between them. The germline gives CDR1 GTSNPN, CDR2 SVGIG (reference sequence). This CDR3 is 13 amino acids long. The CDR3 loop reads CAWESGVDYGYTF. For the CDR3, the DNA is TGTGCCTGGGAAAGCGGAGTTGACTATGGCTACACCTTC.

J is TRBJ2-3 and V is TRBV9, with a tentative D call TRBD1 (5 bases). Germline CDR1 reads SGDLS; CDR2 reads YYNGEE. The CDR3 has 12 residues. V was trimmed by 5 bases and J by 1 base, leaving 5 bases between them. The CDR3 nucleotides are TGTGCCAGCAGGACAGGCACAGATACGCAGTATTTT. It yields the protein CASRTGTDTQYF.

The chain links TRBV12-5 to TRBJ2-7; 9 bases align to TRBD1. The junction had 9 bases not matched to a gene; V was cut back by 6 bases and J by 3 bases. This CDR3 is 15 amino acids long. Germline V gene sequence: CDR1 LGHNT, CDR2 FRNRAP. In DNA form, the CDR3 reads TGTGCTAGTGGCCAGGGACAGGGAGCCTACTACGAGCAGTACTTC. This sequence encodes CASGQGQGAYYEQYF.

This clone was picked up a small number of times. V gene TRBV11-2 combines with J gene TRBJ2-1; no reliable D call. The V and J ends lost 5 bases and 8 bases respectively, with 7 bases between them. The length of the CDR3 is 11 residues. Germline CDR1 and CDR2: SGHAT and FQNNGV. Here the CDR3 reads CASSPYDEQFF. CDR3 DNA sequence: TGTGCCAGCAGCCCCTATGATGAGCAGTTCTTC.

The chain employs TRBV19 and TRBJ2-6; D call uncertain. Trimming removed 7 bases from V and 5 bases from J, with 9 bases in between. The CDR3 is 13 residues long. CDR1 is LNHDA, CDR2 SQIVND, per germline (reference sequence). The CDR3 loop reads CASKTTRANVLTF. The CDR3 DNA is TGTGCCAGTAAGACGACAAGGGCCAACGTCCTGACTTTC. The whole variable domain, remainder taken from reference TRBV19 and TRBJ2-6, is DGGITQSPKYLFRKEGQNVTLSCEQNLNHDAMYWYRQDPGQGLRLIYYSQIVNDFQKGDIAEGYSVSREKKESFPLTVTSAQKNPTAFYLCASKTTRANVLTFGAGSRLTVL.

J is TRBJ1-5 and V is TRBV4-1, with D possibly matching TRBD1 (5 bases). Germline CDR1 MGHRA, CDR2 YSYEKL. V lost 3 bases and J 4 bases, leaving 7 bases between the germline ends. CDR3 length: 13 residues. The CDR3 reads CASSQTENQPQHF. In DNA, the CDR3 is TGCGCCAGCAGCCAGACAGAGAATCAGCCCCAGCATTTT.